The source of this TCR beta chain is a study of identical twins. Study results and caveats: An excess of low generation probability was shown by twin-shared out-of-frame alpha sequences. A lower insertion count was a feature of abundant cord blood beta clonotypes, with no such feature in memory repertoires.

CDR3 length equals 15 residues. Trimming removed 7 bases from V and 6 bases from J; junction bases left unmatched: 9. The germline gives CDR1 MNHNS, CDR2 SASEGT. Every donor was a healthy Caucasian. TCRdb processed the 5' RACE reads anew with MiXCR; each CDR3 protein has one entry. Among about 720,000 distinct CDR3 sequences listed, about 9.4% were seen once. Concerning this clonotype itself: Its specificity is unknown.

A further study also used this sample, focusing on yellow fever vaccine responses in identical twins.

The sequenced material came from PBMCs. The rearrangement links TRBV6-1 to TRBJ2-1; 10 nucleotides match TRBD2. The TCR sequence derives from a woman between 18 and 29 years old in good health. This chain's CDR3 is CASNRGASGSNEQFF. CDR3 nucleotides: TGTGCCAGCAACAGAGGGGCTAGCGGGAGCAATGAGCAGTTCTTC.